This T cell receptor beta chain was sequenced in a study of shared clonotypes between healthy human individuals. The CDR3 runs to 14 residues. Germline values: CDR1 SGHKS, CDR2 YYEKEE (reference sequence). V was shortened by 7 bases and J by 0 bases, with 14 bases between the two germline ends. Data came from immunoSEQ multiplex PCR; TCRdb stores just in-frame clones and leaves some out. Among some 320,000 clones listed, about nine tenths were seen once. The sample comprised memory CD8+ T cells sorted from blood. Subset described: CD45RO+ cells pooled with CCR7-negative TemRA cells. The TCR comes from a man between 18 and 29 years old in good health. The chain couples TRBV5-5 to TRBJ2-7, with no clear D. Here the CDR3 DNA reads TGTGCCAGCTCGATAGGACGGCACTCCTACGAGCAGTACTTC. Its translation: CASSIGRHSYEQYF.